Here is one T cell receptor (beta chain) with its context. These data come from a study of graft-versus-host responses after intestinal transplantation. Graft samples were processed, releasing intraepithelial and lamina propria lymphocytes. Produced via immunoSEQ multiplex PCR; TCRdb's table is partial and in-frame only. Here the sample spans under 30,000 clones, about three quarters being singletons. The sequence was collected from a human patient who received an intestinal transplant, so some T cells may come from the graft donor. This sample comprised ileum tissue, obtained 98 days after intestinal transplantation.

CDR3 bases: TGTGCCAGCAGCCTAAGAGGGGTATCCTACGAGCAGTACTTC. Translation: CASSLRGVSYEQYF. The chain employs TRBV14 and TRBJ2-7; D possibly uses TRBD1 or TRBD2 (5 bases each). V lost 4 bases and J 1 base, leaving 11 bases between the germline ends. Germline CDR1 and CDR2: SGHDN and FVKESK. The CDR3 is 14 residues long.